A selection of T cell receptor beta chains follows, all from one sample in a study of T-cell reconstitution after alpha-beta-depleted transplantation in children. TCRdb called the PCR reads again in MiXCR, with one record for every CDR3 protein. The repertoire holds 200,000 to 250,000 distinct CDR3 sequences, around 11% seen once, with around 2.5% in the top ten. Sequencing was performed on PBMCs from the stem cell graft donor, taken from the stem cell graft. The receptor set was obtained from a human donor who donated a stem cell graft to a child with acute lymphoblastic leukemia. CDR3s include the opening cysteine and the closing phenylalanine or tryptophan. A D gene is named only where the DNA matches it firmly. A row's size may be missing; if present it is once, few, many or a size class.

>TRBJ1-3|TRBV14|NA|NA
CASSQGSSGNTIYF
TGCGCCAGCAGCCAGGGATCCTCTGGAAACACCATATATTTT
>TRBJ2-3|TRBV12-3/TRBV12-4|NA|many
CASSLAQRDTQYF
TGTGCCAGCAGTTTAGCGCAACGGGATACGCAGTATTTT
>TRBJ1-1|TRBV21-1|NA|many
CASSKGRARRNTEAFF
TGTGCCAGCAGCAAAGGGAGGGCAAGAAGAAACACTGAAGCTTTCTTT
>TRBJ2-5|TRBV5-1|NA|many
CASSLEKGSETQYF
TGCGCCAGCAGCTTGGAAAAGGGTTCCGAGACCCAGTACTTC
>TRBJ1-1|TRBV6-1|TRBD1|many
CASSRGVTEAFF
TGTGCCAGCAGCAGGGGGGTAACTGAAGCTTTCTTT
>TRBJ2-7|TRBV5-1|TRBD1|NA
CASSLRSTGPYEQYF
TGCGCCAGCAGCTTACGGTCGACAGGGCCCTACGAGCAGTACTTC
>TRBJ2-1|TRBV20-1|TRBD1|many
CSAASRDRAYNEQFF
TGCAGTGCCGCCTCCCGGGACAGGGCGTACAATGAGCAGTTCTTC
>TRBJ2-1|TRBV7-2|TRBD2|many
CASSLLGGDYNEQFF
TGTGCCAGCAGCTTACTTGGGGGGGACTACAATGAGCAGTTCTTC
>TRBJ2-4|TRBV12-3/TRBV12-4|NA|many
CASSPPRVRGAKNIQYF
TGTGCCAGCAGCCCGCCTCGGGTCAGGGGAGCCAAAAACATTCAGTACTTC
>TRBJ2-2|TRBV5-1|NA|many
CASSLIQGQTAGELFF
TGCGCCAGCAGCTTGATTCAGGGTCAGACCGCCGGGGAGCTGTTTTTT
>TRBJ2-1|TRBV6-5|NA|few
CASTSKAGSYNEQFF
TGTGCCAGCACGTCCAAAGCGGGTAGCTACAATGAGCAGTTCTTC
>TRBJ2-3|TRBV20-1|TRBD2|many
CSARRLAGGTDTQYF
TGCAGTGCTCGCCGGCTAGCGGGGGGCACGGATACGCAGTATTTT